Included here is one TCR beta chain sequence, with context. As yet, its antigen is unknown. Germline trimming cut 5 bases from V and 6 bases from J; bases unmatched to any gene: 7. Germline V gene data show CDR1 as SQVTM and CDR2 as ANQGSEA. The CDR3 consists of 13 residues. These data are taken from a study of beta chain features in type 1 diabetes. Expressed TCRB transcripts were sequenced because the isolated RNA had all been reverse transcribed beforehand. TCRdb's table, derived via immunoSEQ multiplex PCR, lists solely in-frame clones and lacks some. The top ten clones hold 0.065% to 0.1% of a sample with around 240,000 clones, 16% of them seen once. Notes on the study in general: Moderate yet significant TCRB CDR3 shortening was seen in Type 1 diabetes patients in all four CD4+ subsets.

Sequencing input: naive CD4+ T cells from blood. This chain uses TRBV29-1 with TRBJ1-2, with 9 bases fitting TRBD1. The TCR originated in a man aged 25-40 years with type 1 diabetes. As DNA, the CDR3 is TGCAGCGTTAGTACAGGGGGCTTGGATGGCTACACCTTC. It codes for CSVSTGGLDGYTF.